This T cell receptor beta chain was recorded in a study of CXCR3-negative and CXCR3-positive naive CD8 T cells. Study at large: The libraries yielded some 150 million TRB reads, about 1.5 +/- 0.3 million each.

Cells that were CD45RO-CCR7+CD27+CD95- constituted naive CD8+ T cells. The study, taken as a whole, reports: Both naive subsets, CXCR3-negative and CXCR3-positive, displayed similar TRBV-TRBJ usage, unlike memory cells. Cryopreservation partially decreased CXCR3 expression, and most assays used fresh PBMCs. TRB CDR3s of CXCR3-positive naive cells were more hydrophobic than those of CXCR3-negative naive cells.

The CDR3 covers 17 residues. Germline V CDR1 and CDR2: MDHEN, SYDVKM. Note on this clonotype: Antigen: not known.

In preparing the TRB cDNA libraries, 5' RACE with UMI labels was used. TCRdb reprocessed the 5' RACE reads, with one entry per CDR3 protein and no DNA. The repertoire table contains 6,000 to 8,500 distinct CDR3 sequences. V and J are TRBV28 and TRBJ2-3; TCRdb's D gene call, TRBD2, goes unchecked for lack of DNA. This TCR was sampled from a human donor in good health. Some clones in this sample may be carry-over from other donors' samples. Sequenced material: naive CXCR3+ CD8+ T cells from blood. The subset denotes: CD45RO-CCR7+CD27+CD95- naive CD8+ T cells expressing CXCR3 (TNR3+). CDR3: CASSLVPPGGGTDTQYF.